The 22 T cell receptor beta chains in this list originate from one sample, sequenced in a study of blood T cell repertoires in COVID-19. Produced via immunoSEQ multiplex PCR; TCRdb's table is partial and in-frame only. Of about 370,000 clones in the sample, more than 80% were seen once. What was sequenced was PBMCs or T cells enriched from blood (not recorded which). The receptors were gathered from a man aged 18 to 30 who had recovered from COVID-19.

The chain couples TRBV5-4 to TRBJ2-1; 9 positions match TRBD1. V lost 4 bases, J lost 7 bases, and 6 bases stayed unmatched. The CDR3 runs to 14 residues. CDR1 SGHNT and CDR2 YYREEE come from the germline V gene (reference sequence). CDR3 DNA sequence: TGTGCCAGCAGCGACCGGGACAGGGTAAATGAGCAGTTCTTC. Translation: CASSDRDRVNEQFF.

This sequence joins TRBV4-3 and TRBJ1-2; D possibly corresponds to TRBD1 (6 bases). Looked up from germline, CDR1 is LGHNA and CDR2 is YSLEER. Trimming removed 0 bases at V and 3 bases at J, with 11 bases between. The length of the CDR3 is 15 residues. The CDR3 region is CASSQDLGADYGYTF. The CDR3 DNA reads TGCGCCAGCAGCCAAGACTTGGGGGCGGACTATGGCTACACCTTC.

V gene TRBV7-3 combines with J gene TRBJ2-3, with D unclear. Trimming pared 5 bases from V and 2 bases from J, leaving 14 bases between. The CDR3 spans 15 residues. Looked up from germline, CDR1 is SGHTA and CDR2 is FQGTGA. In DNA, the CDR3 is TGTGCCAGCAGCCCTGGGCTGATTTACACAGATACGCAGTATTTT. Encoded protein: CASSPGLIYTDTQYF.

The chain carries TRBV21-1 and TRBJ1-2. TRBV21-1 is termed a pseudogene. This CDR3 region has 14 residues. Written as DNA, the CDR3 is TGTGCCAGCAGCAAGAAGGGAGTCTACTATGGCTACACCTTC. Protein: CASSKKGVYYGYTF.

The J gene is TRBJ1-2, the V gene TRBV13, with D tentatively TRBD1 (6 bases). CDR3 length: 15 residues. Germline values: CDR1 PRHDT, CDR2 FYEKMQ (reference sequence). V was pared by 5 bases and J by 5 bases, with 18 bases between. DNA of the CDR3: TGTGCCAGCAGCCTCGGCAGGGGAACCAATTATGGCTACACCTTC. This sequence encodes CASSLGRGTNYGYTF.

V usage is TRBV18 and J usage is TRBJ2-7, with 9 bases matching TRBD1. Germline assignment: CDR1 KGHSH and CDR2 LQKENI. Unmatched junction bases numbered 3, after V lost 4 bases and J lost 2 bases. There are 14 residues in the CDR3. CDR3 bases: TGTGCCAGCTCACTAGGGACAGGGACCTACGAGCAGTACTTC. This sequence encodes CASSLGTGTYEQYF.

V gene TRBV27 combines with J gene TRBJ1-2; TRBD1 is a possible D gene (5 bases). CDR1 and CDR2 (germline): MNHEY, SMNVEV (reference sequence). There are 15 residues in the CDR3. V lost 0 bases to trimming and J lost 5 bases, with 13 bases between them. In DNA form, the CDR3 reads TGTGCCAGCAGTTTATCGATTACAGGTGGTTATGGCTACACCTTC. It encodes CASSLSITGGYGYTF.

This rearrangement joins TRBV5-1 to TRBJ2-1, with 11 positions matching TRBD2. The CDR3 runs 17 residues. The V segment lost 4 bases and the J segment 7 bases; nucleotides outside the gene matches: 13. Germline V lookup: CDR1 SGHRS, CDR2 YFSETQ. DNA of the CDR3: TGCGCCAGCAGCCTCCAAACTGCTAGCGGGGGGATAAATGAGCAGTTCTTC. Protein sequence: CASSLQTASGGINEQFF.

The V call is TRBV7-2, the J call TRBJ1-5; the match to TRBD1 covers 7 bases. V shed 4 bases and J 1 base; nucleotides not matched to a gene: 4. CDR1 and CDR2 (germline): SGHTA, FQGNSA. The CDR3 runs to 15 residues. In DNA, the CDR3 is TGTGCCAGCAGCTCCCGGGACAGAAGCAATCAGCCCCAGCATTTT. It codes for CASSSRDRSNQPQHF.

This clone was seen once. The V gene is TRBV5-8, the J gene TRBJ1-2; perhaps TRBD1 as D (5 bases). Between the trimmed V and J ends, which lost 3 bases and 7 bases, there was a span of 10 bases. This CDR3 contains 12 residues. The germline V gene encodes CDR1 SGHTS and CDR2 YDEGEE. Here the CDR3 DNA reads TGTGCCAGCAGCTCACTCAGGGTTGGCTACACCTTC. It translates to CASSSLRVGYTF.

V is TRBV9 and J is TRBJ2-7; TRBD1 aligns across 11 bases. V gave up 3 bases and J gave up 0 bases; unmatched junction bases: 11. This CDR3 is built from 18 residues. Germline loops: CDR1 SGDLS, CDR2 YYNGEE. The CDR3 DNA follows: TGTGCCAGCAGCGCCCATCCTACCGGGACAGGGGGCTCCTACGAGCAGTACTTC. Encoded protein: CASSAHPTGTGGSYEQYF.

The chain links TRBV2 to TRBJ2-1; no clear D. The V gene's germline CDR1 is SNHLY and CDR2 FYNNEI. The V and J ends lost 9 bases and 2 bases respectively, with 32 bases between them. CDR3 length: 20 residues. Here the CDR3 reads CASTLTIFTAVPHTYNEQFF. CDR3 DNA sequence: TGTGCCAGTACGCTAACCATCTTTACCGCGGTTCCTCATACCTACAATGAGCAGTTCTTC. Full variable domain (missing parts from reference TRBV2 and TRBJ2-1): EPEVTQTPSHQVTQMGQEVILRCVPISNHLYFYWYRQILGQKVEFLVSFYNNEISEKSEIFDDQFSVERPDGSNFTLKIRSTKLEDSAMYFCASTLTIFTAVPHTYNEQFFGPGTRLTVL.

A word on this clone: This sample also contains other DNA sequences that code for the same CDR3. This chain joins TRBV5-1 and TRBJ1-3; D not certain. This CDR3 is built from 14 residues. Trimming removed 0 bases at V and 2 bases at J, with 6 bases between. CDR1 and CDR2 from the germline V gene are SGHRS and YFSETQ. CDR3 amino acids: CASSLAGTGNTIYF. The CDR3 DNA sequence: TGCGCCAGCAGCTTGGCGGGGACTGGAAACACCATATATTTT.

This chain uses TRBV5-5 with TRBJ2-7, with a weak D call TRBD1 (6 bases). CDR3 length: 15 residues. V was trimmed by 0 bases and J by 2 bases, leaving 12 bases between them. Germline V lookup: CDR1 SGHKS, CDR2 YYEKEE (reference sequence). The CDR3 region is CASSLAYDRTYEQYF. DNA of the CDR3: TGTGCCAGCAGCTTGGCCTATGACAGGACCTACGAGCAGTACTTC.

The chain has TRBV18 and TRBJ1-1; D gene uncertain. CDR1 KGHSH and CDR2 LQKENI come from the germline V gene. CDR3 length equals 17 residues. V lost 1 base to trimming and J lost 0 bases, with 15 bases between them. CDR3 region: CASSPREGDRLNTEAFF. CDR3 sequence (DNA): TGTGCCAGCTCACCACGGGAGGGCGACCGGTTGAACACTGAAGCTTTCTTT.

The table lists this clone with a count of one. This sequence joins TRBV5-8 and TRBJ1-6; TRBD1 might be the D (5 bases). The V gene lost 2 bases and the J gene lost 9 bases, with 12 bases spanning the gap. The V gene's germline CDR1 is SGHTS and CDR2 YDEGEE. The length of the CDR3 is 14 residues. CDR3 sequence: CASSLRTGGSPLHF. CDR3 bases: TGTGCCAGCAGCTTAAGAACAGGCGGTTCACCCCTCCACTTT.

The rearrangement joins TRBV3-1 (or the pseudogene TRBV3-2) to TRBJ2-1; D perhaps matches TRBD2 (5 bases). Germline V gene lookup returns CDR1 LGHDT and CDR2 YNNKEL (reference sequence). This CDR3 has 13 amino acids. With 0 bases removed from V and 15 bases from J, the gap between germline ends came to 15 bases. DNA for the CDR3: TGTGCCAGCAGCCAAGATCCGGGCCTCGGGATGTTCTTC. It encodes CASSQDPGLGMFF.

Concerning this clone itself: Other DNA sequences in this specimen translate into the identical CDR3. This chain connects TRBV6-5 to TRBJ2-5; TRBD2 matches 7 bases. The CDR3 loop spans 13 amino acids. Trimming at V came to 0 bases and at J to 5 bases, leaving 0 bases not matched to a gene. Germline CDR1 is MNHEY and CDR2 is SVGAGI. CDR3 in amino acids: CASSYSGGETQYF. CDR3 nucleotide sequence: TGTGCCAGCAGTTACTCCGGGGGGGAGACCCAGTACTTC.

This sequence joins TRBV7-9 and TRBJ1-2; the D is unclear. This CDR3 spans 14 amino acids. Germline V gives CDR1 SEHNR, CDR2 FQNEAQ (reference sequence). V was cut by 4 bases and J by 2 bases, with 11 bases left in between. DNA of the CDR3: TGTGCCAGCAGCTCGGCCGGAGGAAACTATGGCTACACCTTC. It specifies CASSSAGGNYGYTF. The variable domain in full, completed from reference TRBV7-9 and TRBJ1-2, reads DTGVSQNPRHKITKRGQNVTFRCDPISEHNRLYWYRQTLGQGPEFLTYFQNEAQLEKSRLLSDRFSAERPKGSFSTLEIQRTEQGDSAMYLCASSSAGGNYGYTFGSGTRLTVV.

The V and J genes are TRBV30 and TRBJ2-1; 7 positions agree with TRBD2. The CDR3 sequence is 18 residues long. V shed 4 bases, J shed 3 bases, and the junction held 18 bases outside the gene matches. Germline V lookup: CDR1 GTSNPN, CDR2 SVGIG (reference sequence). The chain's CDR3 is CAWNTNKGRAPLYNEQFF. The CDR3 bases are TGTGCCTGGAACACCAACAAGGGGAGGGCCCCACTCTACAATGAGCAGTTCTTC.

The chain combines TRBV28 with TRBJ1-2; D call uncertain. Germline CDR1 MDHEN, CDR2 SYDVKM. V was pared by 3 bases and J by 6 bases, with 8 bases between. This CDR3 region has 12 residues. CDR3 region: CASSFSVDGYTF. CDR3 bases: TGTGCCAGCAGTTTTTCGGTAGATGGCTACACCTTC.

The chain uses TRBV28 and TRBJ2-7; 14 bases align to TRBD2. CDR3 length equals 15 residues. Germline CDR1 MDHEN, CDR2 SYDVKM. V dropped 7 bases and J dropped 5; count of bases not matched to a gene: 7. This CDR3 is CASNLRGLAGDEQYF. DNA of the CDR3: TGTGCCAGCAATCTCAGGGGACTAGCGGGAGACGAGCAGTACTTC.